This T cell receptor (beta chain) was captured in a study of control samples from healthy donors and cancer patients. Produced via immunoSEQ multiplex PCR; TCRdb's table is partial and in-frame only. The table includes roughly 59,000 clones, 92% detected once. The CDR3 totals 14 residues. Germline CDR1 and CDR2: KGHSH and LQKENI. Trimming stripped 3 bases from V and 2 bases from J, with 8 bases between. The V and J genes are TRBV18 and TRBJ1-5; no clear D. Sample: PBMCs. The receptor comes from a man aged 35 to 55 with colorectal cancer. CDR3: CASSPTWGNQPQHF. CDR3 sequence (DNA): TGTGCCAGCTCACCGACATGGGGCAATCAGCCCCAGCATTTT.